This T cell receptor beta chain was identified during a study of CXCR3-negative and CXCR3-positive naive CD8 T cells (dated by TCRdb to the late 2010s). General notes on the study: In total, about 150 million TRB reads were obtained, or roughly 1.5 +/- 0.3 million reads per library. The diversity and physicochemical repertoire analyses included roughly ten donors pooled from two independent experiments. Naive subsets from about five donors and memory cells from 3 donors were included in the TRBV-TRBJ cluster analysis.

The instrument was a NextSeq 550. The Human TCR Profiling Kit (MiLaboratory) was used to prepare UMI-labeled 5' RACE TRB cDNA libraries. The full amount of extracted RNA was used for cDNA synthesis, and the full amount of resulting cDNA was used for PCR amplification. The libraries were made side by side, with each library going through the same number of PCR cycles. Per the authors' processing: MIGEC and MiXCR extracted about 53,000 +/- 10,000 unique UMI-labeled TRB cDNA molecules per library, requiring at least two reads per UMI. Each library averaged about 40,000 +/- 10,000 functional in-frame TRB CDR3 nucleotide clonotypes without stop codons. After downsampling to 5000 UMI-labeled TRB molecules per sample, diversity metrics, including normalized Shannon-Wiener and Chao1, were computed in VDJtools. VDJtools was used to calculate clonotype-size-weighted physicochemical properties of the central five CDR3 residues, namely interaction energy, strength, volume and Kidera factor 4. TCRdb reprocessed the reads, and each CDR3 protein sequence is entered once, without DNA. It is TCRdb's table, rather than the study itself, that gives the V and J calls and clone size. The table for this sample shows tens of thousands of distinct CDR3 sequences. About a tenth of the sample is held by the ten biggest clonotypes.

The germline V gene encodes CDR1 SGHAT and CDR2 FQNNGV. From the cysteine through the phenylalanine, the CDR3 covers 15 amino acids. The record lacks a DNA sequence. The paper as a whole reports these results and caveats: Because CXCR3 expression was partially decreased after cryopreservation, freshly isolated PBMCs were used for most assays. Because surface CD5, which is linked to self-reactivity in mice, was comparable between the naive subsets, TCR interaction strength was also inferred from the physicochemical properties of TRB CDR3s. TRBV-TRBJ usage was similar between naive CXCR3-negative and CXCR3-positive cells from the same donor, while memory cells showed distinct patterns. Comparably high repertoire diversity was found in both naive subsets, whereas much lower repertoire diversity was found in memory CD8+ T cells.

For every CD8+ T cell subset, about 300,000 cells were flow-sorted straight into RLT lysis buffer, and each subset was sorted in triplicate. Peripheral blood mononuclear cells were isolated from buffy coats using standard density gradient centrifugation. An RNeasy Mini Kit was used to extract total RNA from the sorted cells. With regard to this clonotype: What antigen it recognizes has not been identified.

The sequence was obtained from a human donor in good health. Some clones in this sample may be carry-over from other donors' samples. The chain was built from TRBV11-2 and TRBJ1-1; TCRdb's D call of TRBD1 is untestable without DNA. Sequences were obtained from memory CD8+ T cells from blood. What this sample's cell subset or site label stands for: conventional CD8+ memory T cells (TMEM), sorted as controls. The CDR3 reads CASSRPPGGRQAAFF.